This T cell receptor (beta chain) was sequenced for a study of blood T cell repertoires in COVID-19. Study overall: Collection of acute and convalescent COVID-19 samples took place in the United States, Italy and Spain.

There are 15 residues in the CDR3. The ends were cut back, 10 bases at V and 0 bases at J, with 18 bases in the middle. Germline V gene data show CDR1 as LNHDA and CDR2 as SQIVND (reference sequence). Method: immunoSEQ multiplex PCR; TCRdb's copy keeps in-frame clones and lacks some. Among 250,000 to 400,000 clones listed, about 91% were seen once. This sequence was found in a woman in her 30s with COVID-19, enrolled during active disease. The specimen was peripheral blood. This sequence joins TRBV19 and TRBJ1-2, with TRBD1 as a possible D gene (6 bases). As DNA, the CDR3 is TGTGCCACTTCCCCAACGGACAGCTCTAACTATGGCTACACCTTC. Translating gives CATSPTDSSNYGYTF.